This entry lists 14 T cell receptor beta chains sequenced from one sample in a study of blood T cell repertoires in COVID-19. Sequenced by immunoSEQ multiplex PCR; TCRdb stores in-frame clones only, minus some. The sample consists of about 200,000 clones, less than 90% of them appearing once. The sequencing sample was made of peripheral blood. Receptors were obtained from a woman aged 45-59 years with acute or convalescent COVID-19.

The V call is TRBV18, the J call TRBJ2-1, with 7 bases that match TRBD2. The CDR3 has 15 residues. Per germline, CDR1 KGHSH and CDR2 LQKENI. V was pared by 5 bases and J by 4 bases, with 8 bases of the junction left unmatched. The CDR3 loop is CASSSSSGEYNEQFF. CDR3 DNA: TGTGCCAGCTCATCATCTAGCGGAGAGTACAATGAGCAGTTCTTC.

The V call is TRBV7-2, the J call TRBJ2-7, with D tentatively TRBD2 (6 bases). This CDR3 has 13 residues. Between the trimmed V and J ends, which lost 3 bases and 2 bases, there was a span of 8 bases. The germline gives CDR1 SGHTA, CDR2 FQGNSA. The CDR3 DNA follows: TGTGCCAGCAGCTTGGGGACTCCCTACGAGCAGTACTTC. Translated, it gives CASSLGTPYEQYF.

CDR3 sequence reads: CASSFQGRSEQYF. The CDR3 DNA is TGTGCCAGCAGTTTCCAGGGGCGATCCGAGCAGTACTTC. V usage is TRBV12-3 or TRBV12-4 and J usage is TRBJ2-7; a weak D match, TRBD1 (6 bases). Trimming cost V 3 bases and J 6 bases, with 12 bases left between them. The CDR3 spans 13 residues.

The rearrangement links TRBV13 to TRBJ1-2, with a possible D match to TRBD1 (6 bases). Trimming left V 6 bases short and J 9 bases short, with 14 bases between. The germline CDR1 and CDR2 sequences are PRHDT and FYEKMQ (reference sequence). The CDR3 covers 12 residues. Here the CDR3 DNA reads TGTGCCAGCAGTATAGGGGGGGTCCGCTACACCTTC. This translates into CASSIGGVRYTF.

In this sample, this clone turned up a few times. CDR3 sequence reads: CATIPGLDPYEQYF. CDR3 coding DNA: TGTGCCACGATTCCGGGACTTGACCCCTACGAGCAGTACTTC. The rearrangement links TRBV10-3 to TRBJ2-7, with a tentative D call TRBD2 (6 bases). Germline CDR1 reads ENHRY; CDR2 reads SYGVKD. The CDR3 sequence is 14 residues long. V was shortened by 10 bases and J by 2 bases, with 18 bases between the two germline ends.

The gene calls are TRBV7-9 and TRBJ1-1; D gene unclear. The V end was cut by 4 bases, the J end by 3 bases, with 12 bases between. Germline V gives CDR1 SEHNR, CDR2 FQNEAQ (reference sequence). This CDR3 region has 14 residues. The CDR3 bases are TGTGCCAGCAGCTCCTCTTCTGCGGACACTGAAGCTTTCTTT. Translation gives CASSSSSADTEAFF.

The chain combines TRBV9 with TRBJ2-5; 14 bases are shared with TRBD2. The trim removed 4 bases at V and 0 bases at J, leaving 8 bases unmatched. Germline CDR1 is SGDLS and CDR2 is YYNGEE. The CDR3 consists of 18 residues. The CDR3 here is CASSPEGLAGEYQETQYF. The CDR3 DNA sequence: TGTGCCAGCAGCCCCGAGGGACTAGCGGGAGAGTACCAAGAGACCCAGTACTTC. Using reference TRBV9 and TRBJ2-5 for the parts outside the CDR3, the full variable domain is DSGVTQTPKHLITATGQRVTLRCSPRSGDLSVYWYQQSLDQGLQFLIQYYNGEERAKGNILERFSAQQFPDLHSELNLSSLELGDSALYFCASSPEGLAGEYQETQYFGPGTRLLVL.

The CDR3 region is CASSLRDGYEQYF. CDR3 nucleotides: TGTGCCAGCAGCTTGCGGGATGGCTACGAGCAGTACTTC. The chain recombines TRBV5-6 with TRBJ2-7, with a tentative D call TRBD2 (5 bases). V shed 1 base and J shed 3 bases, with 8 bases lying between them. Germline assignment: CDR1 SGHDT and CDR2 YYEEEE. The CDR3 sequence is 13 residues long.

The V gene is TRBV20-1, the J gene TRBJ2-7; TRBD2 aligns across 12 bases. CDR1 and CDR2 from the germline V gene are DFQATT and SNEGSKA (reference sequence). This CDR3 has 14 residues. The J segment lost 2 bases and the V segment lost 6 bases, leaving 5 bases of the junction unmatched. CDR3 loop: CSASRLAGAYEQYF. The DNA of the CDR3 is TGCAGTGCCAGTCGACTAGCGGGGGCCTACGAGCAGTACTTC.

V gene TRBV10-1 combines with J gene TRBJ2-1; TRBD2 matches 11 bases. Germline lookup yields CDR1 WNHNN and CDR2 SYGVQD (reference sequence). The ends lost 0 bases at V and 8 bases at J; junction bases unmatched: 0. This CDR3 is 14 amino acids long. The CDR3 nucleotides read TGCGCCAGCAGTGAGTCTAGCGGGAGGGATGAGCAGTTCTTC. This gives the protein CASSESSGRDEQFF.

The chain has TRBV5-1 and TRBJ1-2; possibly TRBD1 for D (6 bases). The CDR3 has 15 residues. V was trimmed by 0 bases and J by 6 bases, leaving 15 bases between them. Looked up from germline, CDR1 is SGHRS and CDR2 is YFSETQ. CDR3 nucleotides: TGCGCCAGCAGCTTGGAGGATAGACAGGTGAATGGCTACACCTTC. It codes for CASSLEDRQVNGYTF.

This sequence joins TRBV29-1 and TRBJ1-2; 7 bases map to TRBD1. With V trimmed by 7 bases and J by 2 bases, 13 bases remained unmatched. The CDR3 is made up of 15 amino acids. Germline values: CDR1 SQVTM, CDR2 ANQGSEA. The CDR3 spells CSAVPTTGPNYGYTF. The CDR3 coding sequence is TGCAGCGCCGTCCCCACGACAGGGCCAAACTATGGCTACACCTTC. The variable domain in full, completed from reference TRBV29-1 and TRBJ1-2, reads SAVISQKPSRDICQRGTSLTIQCQVDSQVTMMFWYRQQPGQSLTLIATANQGSEATYESGFVIDKFPISRPNLTFSTLTVSNMSPEDSSIYLCSAVPTTGPNYGYTFGSGTRLTVV.

The chain has TRBV21-1 and TRBJ2-3; the table gives TRBD2 as D, unverified against the DNA. TRBV21-1 corresponds to a pseudogene. The CDR3 has 12 residues. CDR3 amino acids: CAKRGSTDTQYF. The DNA of the CDR3 is TGTGCCAAGCGGGGGAGCACAGATACGCAGTATTTT.

This rearrangement joins TRBV19 to TRBJ2-2; TRBD2 aligns across 9 bases. This CDR3 is 16 amino acids long. V lost 6 bases to trimming and J lost 4 bases; unmatched junction nucleotides: 9. In germline, CDR1 is LNHDA, CDR2 SQIVND (reference sequence). The CDR3 bases are TGTGCCAGTAGCTTTCTAGCGGGAAGGAGCACCGGGGAGCTGTTTTTT. This translates into CASSFLAGRSTGELFF. Full variable domain (remainder filled in from reference TRBV19 and TRBJ2-2): DGGITQSPKYLFRKEGQNVTLSCEQNLNHDAMYWYRQDPGQGLRLIYYSQIVNDFQKGDIAEGYSVSREKKESFPLTVTSAQKNPTAFYLCASSFLAGRSTGELFFGEGSRLTVL.